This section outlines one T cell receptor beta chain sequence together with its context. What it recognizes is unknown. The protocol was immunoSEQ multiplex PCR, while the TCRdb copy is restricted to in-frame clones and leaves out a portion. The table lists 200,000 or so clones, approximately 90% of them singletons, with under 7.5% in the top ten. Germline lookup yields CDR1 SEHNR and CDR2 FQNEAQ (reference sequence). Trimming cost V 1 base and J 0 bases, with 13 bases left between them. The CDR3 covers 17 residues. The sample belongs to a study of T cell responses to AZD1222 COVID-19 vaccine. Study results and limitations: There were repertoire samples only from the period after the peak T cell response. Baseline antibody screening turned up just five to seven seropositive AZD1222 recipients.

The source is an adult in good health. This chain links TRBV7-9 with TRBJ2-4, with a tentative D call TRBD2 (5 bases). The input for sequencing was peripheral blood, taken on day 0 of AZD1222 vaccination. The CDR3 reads CASSLDRGGIAKNIQYF. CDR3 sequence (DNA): TGTGCCAGCAGCTTAGATCGCGGAGGAATAGCCAAAAACATTCAGTACTTC.